A selection of T cell receptor beta chains follows, all from one sample in a study of CD4 T cells in relation to SARS-CoV-2 and coronaviruses. The repertoire was sequenced with immunoSEQ multiplex PCR; TCRdb's copy has only in-frame clones and lacks some. The table records about 21,000 clones, just over 75% of them present only once. Their specific antigens are unknown. Material for sequencing was CD4+ T cells from PBMCs, cultured in vitro. The receptors stem from a human donor in good health. The CDR3 runs from the conserved cysteine through the conserved F or W. D genes are given only for firm matches. Clone size is stated in some rows and not others, as once, few, many or a class when expanded.

v_call: TRBV28
clone_size: once
j_call: TRBJ1-5
d_call: NA
cdr3_nt: TGTGCCAGCAGTCCAACACGGACTAGGGCCAATCAGCCCCAGCATTTT
cdr3_aa: CASSPTRTRANQPQHF

v_call: TRBV30
clone_size: NA
j_call: TRBJ1-5
d_call: NA
cdr3_nt: TGTGCCTGGAGTAGAGCAGCAGGGCAGCCCCAGCATTTT
cdr3_aa: CAWSRAAGQPQHF

v_call: TRBV25-1
clone_size: NA
j_call: TRBJ2-7
d_call: NA
cdr3_nt: TGTGCCAGCAGTGTATTCGGACCTACCTACGAGCAGTACTTC
cdr3_aa: CASSVFGPTYEQYF

v_call: TRBV3-1/TRBV3-2
clone_size: NA
j_call: TRBJ2-5
d_call: NA
cdr3_nt: TGTGCCAGCACTTCAGGGGGGGTAGAGACCCAGTACTTC
cdr3_aa: CASTSGGVETQYF

v_call: TRBV5-5
clone_size: NA
j_call: TRBJ1-2
d_call: NA
cdr3_nt: TGTGCCAGCAGCTTACCGGGACGGGAGAACTATGGCTACACCTTC
cdr3_aa: CASSLPGRENYGYTF

v_call: TRBV19
clone_size: NA
j_call: TRBJ2-1
d_call: NA
cdr3_nt: TGTGCCAGTAACGGGTACAATGAGCAGTTCTTC
cdr3_aa: CASNGYNEQFF

v_call: TRBV5-1
clone_size: NA
j_call: TRBJ2-7
d_call: TRBD1
cdr3_nt: TGCGCCAGCAGCTTGGGGTACGACAGGGTTATGATTGAGCAGTACTTC
cdr3_aa: CASSLGYDRVMIEQYF

v_call: TRBV28
clone_size: NA
j_call: TRBJ2-1
d_call: TRBD2
cdr3_nt: TGTGCCAGCAGTCCCGGACTAGCGGGAGATGAGCAGTTCTTC
cdr3_aa: CASSPGLAGDEQFF

v_call: TRBV7-4
clone_size: few
j_call: TRBJ1-5
d_call: NA
cdr3_nt: TGTGCCAGCAGCTCCAGGGTATTCAGCAATCAGCCCCAGCATTTT
cdr3_aa: CASSSRVFSNQPQHF

v_call: TRBV11-3
clone_size: NA
j_call: TRBJ2-3
d_call: NA
cdr3_nt: TGTGCCAGCAGCTTAGAAGGCGCCCATACGCAGTATTTT
cdr3_aa: CASSLEGAHTQYF

v_call: TRBV27
clone_size: few
j_call: TRBJ2-7
d_call: TRBD2
cdr3_nt: TGTGCCAGCAGTTACCTAGCGGGAGGGCGCGCCTACGAGCAGTACTTC
cdr3_aa: CASSYLAGGRAYEQYF

v_call: TRBV6-5
clone_size: NA
j_call: TRBJ2-7
d_call: NA
cdr3_nt: TGTGCCTCAAACAGCATCTACGAGCAGTACTTC
cdr3_aa: CASNSIYEQYF

v_call: TRBV28
clone_size: NA
j_call: TRBJ2-7
d_call: NA
cdr3_nt: TGTGCCAGCAGTACTTCTAGCACCTACGAGCAGTACTTC
cdr3_aa: CASSTSSTYEQYF

v_call: TRBV24-1
clone_size: NA
j_call: TRBJ2-2
d_call: TRBD2
cdr3_nt: TGTGCCACCAAGAAGGGCGGGGGCACCGGGGAGCTGTTTTTT
cdr3_aa: CATKKGGGTGELFF

v_call: TRBV15
clone_size: NA
j_call: TRBJ2-7
d_call: TRBD2
cdr3_nt: TGTGCCACCAGCACGAGACTAGCGGGAGTATGGGGCTACGAGCAGTACTTC
cdr3_aa: CATSTRLAGVWGYEQYF

v_call: TRBV15
clone_size: once
j_call: TRBJ2-7
d_call: NA
cdr3_nt: TGTGCCACCAGCAGAGAGGAGGAGGAGCCCCCTGGGGAGCAGTACTTC
cdr3_aa: CATSREEEEPPGEQYF

v_call: TRBV5-1
clone_size: NA
j_call: TRBJ2-7
d_call: TRBD1
cdr3_nt: TGCGCCAGCAGCTGGGGGACAGGGGGGGAGGGTCGGGATTACGAGCAGTACTTC
cdr3_aa: CASSWGTGGEGRDYEQYF

v_call: TRBV19
clone_size: NA
j_call: TRBJ2-2
d_call: TRBD2
cdr3_nt: TGTGCCAGTAGTATAGAGGCTAGCGGGAGTATCGGGGAGCTGTTTTTT
cdr3_aa: CASSIEASGSIGELFF

v_call: TRBV19
clone_size: NA
j_call: TRBJ1-1
d_call: TRBD1
cdr3_nt: TGTGCCAGTAGTTCAGGGGGGGGGAACACTGAAGCTTTCTTT
cdr3_aa: CASSSGGGNTEAFF

v_call: TRBV6-5
clone_size: NA
j_call: TRBJ2-7
d_call: TRBD1
cdr3_nt: TGTGCCAGCACCGAAGGACAGGGCAAGCAGTACTTC
cdr3_aa: CASTEGQGKQYF

v_call: TRBV2
clone_size: NA
j_call: TRBJ1-1
d_call: NA
cdr3_nt: TGTGCCAGCAGGGAGATGAACACTGAAGCTTTCTTT
cdr3_aa: CASREMNTEAFF

v_call: TRBV28
clone_size: NA
j_call: TRBJ2-4
d_call: TRBD1
cdr3_nt: TGTGCCAGCAGTTCCGGACAGGGTACAAACATTCAGTACTTC
cdr3_aa: CASSSGQGTNIQYF

v_call: TRBV30
clone_size: NA
j_call: TRBJ1-3
d_call: NA
cdr3_nt: TGTGCCTGGAGTGGAACGACAATGGGAAACACCATATATTTT
cdr3_aa: CAWSGTTMGNTIYF

v_call: TRBV9
clone_size: NA
j_call: TRBJ2-1
d_call: TRBD2
cdr3_nt: TGTGCCAGCAGCGCGACTAGCGGGAGGGTGAATGAGCAGTTCTTC
cdr3_aa: CASSATSGRVNEQFF

v_call: TRBV19
clone_size: NA
j_call: TRBJ2-1
d_call: NA
cdr3_nt: TGTGCCAGTAGTACCGAAAGATACAATGAGCAGTTCTTC
cdr3_aa: CASSTERYNEQFF

v_call: TRBV5-1
clone_size: NA
j_call: TRBJ2-5
d_call: NA
cdr3_nt: TGCGCCAGCAGCTTGGGGGGGACGGTCCAAGAGACCCAGTACTTC
cdr3_aa: CASSLGGTVQETQYF

v_call: TRBV18
clone_size: once
j_call: TRBJ2-7
d_call: TRBD2
cdr3_nt: TGTGCCAGCTCACCACGAGTCTTCGCTAGCGGGAGGGATTTCTACGAGCAGTACTTC
cdr3_aa: CASSPRVFASGRDFYEQYF

v_call: TRBV13
clone_size: NA
j_call: TRBJ2-7
d_call: NA
cdr3_nt: TGTGCCAGCAGCTTAGGCAGGTCCTACGAGCAGTACTTC
cdr3_aa: CASSLGRSYEQYF

v_call: TRBV4-1
clone_size: NA
j_call: TRBJ2-7
d_call: NA
cdr3_nt: TGCGCCAGCAGCCAAGTGACAGCCGGTACCTACGAGCAGTACTTC
cdr3_aa: CASSQVTAGTYEQYF

v_call: TRBV15
clone_size: NA
j_call: TRBJ2-7
d_call: TRBD1
cdr3_nt: TGTGCCACCAGCAGACGCACCTGGGACAGACCCTACGAGCAGTACTTC
cdr3_aa: CATSRRTWDRPYEQYF

v_call: TRBV10-1
clone_size: few
j_call: TRBJ2-3
d_call: TRBD1
cdr3_nt: TGCGCCAGCAGTAGTACAGGGGGCTGGGGAACGCAGTATTTT
cdr3_aa: CASSSTGGWGTQYF

v_call: TRBV24-1
clone_size: NA
j_call: TRBJ2-1
d_call: TRBD2
cdr3_nt: TGTGCCACCAGTGATGCCCCGGGACTAGATACGTCCTACAATGAGCAGTTCTTC
cdr3_aa: CATSDAPGLDTSYNEQFF

v_call: TRBV10-3
clone_size: NA
j_call: TRBJ1-1
d_call: NA
cdr3_nt: TGTGCCATCAGTGAAGGACGGACGGCGGCTGAAGCTTTCTTT
cdr3_aa: CAISEGRTAAEAFF

v_call: TRBV19
clone_size: NA
j_call: TRBJ1-5
d_call: NA
cdr3_nt: TGTGCCAGTACCCCCCCCCTTCAGGAGGGGAATCAGCCCCAGCATTTT
cdr3_aa: CASTPPLQEGNQPQHF

v_call: TRBV24-1
clone_size: NA
j_call: TRBJ2-4
d_call: TRBD1
cdr3_nt: TGTGCCACCAGTGACACGGGACAGCTTTCCAAAAACATTCAGTACTTC
cdr3_aa: CATSDTGQLSKNIQYF

v_call: TRBV27
clone_size: NA
j_call: TRBJ2-1
d_call: TRBD2
cdr3_nt: TGTGCCAGCAGAACCTCGAGACTAGCCCAACATAAGCAGTTCTTC
cdr3_aa: CASRTSRLAQHKQFF

v_call: TRBV10-3
clone_size: NA
j_call: TRBJ2-7
d_call: TRBD1
cdr3_nt: TGTGCCATCAGTGCGGACAGGAGCTCCTACGAGCAGTACTTC
cdr3_aa: CAISADRSSYEQYF

v_call: TRBV19
clone_size: NA
j_call: TRBJ2-7
d_call: TRBD2
cdr3_nt: TGTGCCAGTAGTATAGTCCTAGCGGGAGAATCCGAGCAGTACTTC
cdr3_aa: CASSIVLAGESEQYF

v_call: TRBV19
clone_size: few
j_call: TRBJ1-5
d_call: NA
cdr3_nt: TGTGCCAGTAGTATAGGGTTCAGGGGAGAGCAGCCCCAGCATTTT
cdr3_aa: CASSIGFRGEQPQHF

v_call: TRBV2
clone_size: once
j_call: TRBJ2-2
d_call: NA
cdr3_nt: TGTGCCAGCAGTGAAGGCAGGGCCAACACCGGGGAGCTGTTTTTT
cdr3_aa: CASSEGRANTGELFF

v_call: TRBV18
clone_size: NA
j_call: TRBJ2-3
d_call: NA
cdr3_nt: TGTGCCAGCTCAAGCACCTCCTTGAATACGCAGTATTTT
cdr3_aa: CASSSTSLNTQYF

v_call: TRBV20-1
clone_size: NA
j_call: TRBJ1-1
d_call: NA
cdr3_nt: TGCAGTGCTGGCCCAGAGGCTGAAGCTTTCTTT
cdr3_aa: CSAGPEAEAFF

v_call: TRBV5-4
clone_size: NA
j_call: TRBJ1-1
d_call: NA
cdr3_nt: TGTGCCAGCAGCTTGGGTTCCGGGGTTCAGGGGGCTTTCTTT
cdr3_aa: CASSLGSGVQGAFF

v_call: TRBV7-2
clone_size: NA
j_call: TRBJ2-7
d_call: TRBD1
cdr3_nt: TGTGCCAGCAGCTTGGTGTCGGGACAGTTCTCCTACGAGCAGTACTTC
cdr3_aa: CASSLVSGQFSYEQYF

v_call: TRBV6-1
clone_size: medium-sized
j_call: TRBJ1-5
d_call: NA
cdr3_nt: TGTGCCAGCAGTGAAAAGCACCAGCCCCAGCATTTT
cdr3_aa: CASSEKHQPQHF

v_call: TRBV3-1/TRBV3-2
clone_size: NA
j_call: TRBJ1-1
d_call: NA
cdr3_nt: TGTGCCAGCAGCCAAGCACCAGGAAACACTGAAGCTTTCTTT
cdr3_aa: CASSQAPGNTEAFF

v_call: TRBV6-4
clone_size: NA
j_call: TRBJ2-1
d_call: TRBD2
cdr3_nt: TGTGCCAGCAGTGATGGGACTAGCGGGAGAGAAGGTGGGAATGAGCAGTTCTTC
cdr3_aa: CASSDGTSGREGGNEQFF

v_call: TRBV6-6
clone_size: NA
j_call: TRBJ2-1
d_call: NA
cdr3_nt: TGTGCCAGCAGCGACAGGACAATCTCCTACAATGAGCAGTTCTTC
cdr3_aa: CASSDRTISYNEQFF

v_call: TRBV6-1
clone_size: few
j_call: TRBJ2-7
d_call: TRBD1
cdr3_nt: TGTGCCAGCAGTGAAGCGCGGGGACAGGGCTTCATCGAGCAGTACTTC
cdr3_aa: CASSEARGQGFIEQYF

v_call: TRBV13
clone_size: few
j_call: TRBJ1-1
d_call: NA
cdr3_nt: TGTGCCAGCAGCTACAGGCAGGGAAACACTGAAGCTTTCTTT
cdr3_aa: CASSYRQGNTEAFF